The sequence of this T cell receptor beta chain was determined in a study of blood T cell repertoires in COVID-19. Repertoires were generated with immunoSEQ multiplex PCR, while TCRdb's copy carries only in-frame clones and drops some. The profile covers around 60,000 clones, with roughly 80% appearing a single time and 10% taken by the ten largest. Germline V gene data show CDR1 as MGHRA and CDR2 as YSYEKL. V was clipped by 1 base and J by 4 bases, with 11 bases between them. The CDR3 consists of 14 residues. Sample: peripheral blood. The sequence was collected from a man aged 45-65 years with COVID-19, enrolled during active disease. The rearrangement links TRBV4-1 to TRBJ2-7; D is perhaps TRBD2 (5 bases). CDR3 DNA sequence: TGCGCCAGCAGCCAAGGATCGAGAGGGTACGAGCAGTACTTC. As protein: CASSQGSRGYEQYF.